The 5 T cell receptor beta chains in this list originate from one sample, sequenced in a study of T cells in women clearing cervical HPV infection. The data were produced by immunoSEQ multiplex PCR, yet TCRdb's version contains in-frame clones alone and is incomplete. The table lists about 32,000 clones. The sequencing input was blood buffy coat. The receptors were gathered from a woman between 18 and 70 years old with a cervical HPV16 infection that either progressed to CIN3+ or cleared (not recorded which).

As regards this clone: The read ends 3 residues early relative to the CDR3; the germline J gene fills the gap. This chain connects TRBV6-4 to TRBJ1-2, with D tentatively TRBD1 (5 bases). Germline lookup yields CDR1 MRHNA and CDR2 SNTAGT. The CDR3 is made up of 16 amino acids. The sequenced CDR3 bases are TGTGCCAGCAGTGATCGGGGACTAGCGGGAGTCAATGAC. It yields the protein CASSDRGLAGVND. The whole CDR3 protein is CASSDRGLAGVNDYTF.

A word on this clone: The sequence runs out 3 residues before the end of the CDR3; the remainder is reconstructed from the germline J gene. The J gene is TRBJ1-4, the V gene TRBV19, with 9 bases identical to TRBD1. CDR3 length equals 13 residues. V lost 8 bases and J lost 8; bases outside the gene matches: 6. Per the germline V gene, CDR1 is LNHDA and CDR2 is SQIVND (reference sequence). Here the CDR3 reads CASAGTGNEKLFF. The CDR3 bases that were read are TGTGCCAGTGCCGGGACAGGGAACGAAAAA.

Comment on this clone: The read terminates 3 residues ahead of where the CDR3 ends, so the germline J gene completes it. The V call is TRBV20-1, the J call TRBJ2-5; D might be TRBD1 (6 bases). With 6 bases removed from V and 3 bases from J, the gap between germline ends came to 8 bases. Germline V lookup: CDR1 DFQATT, CDR2 SNEGSKA (reference sequence). This CDR3 is 11 amino acids long. The sequenced CDR3 bases are TGCAGTGCGCCAGGGGAAGAGACC. Translating it yields CSAPGEET. The CDR3 in its entirety is CSAPGEETQYF.

Turning to this clone: The read falls 3 residues short of the CDR3 end, and the missing part is taken from the germline J gene. The rearrangement uses TRBV19 and TRBJ2-7; 7 bases are a match to TRBD1. CDR3 size: 15 residues. Germline values: CDR1 LNHDA, CDR2 SQIVND (reference sequence). With 1 base clipped from V and 3 bases from J, the junction kept 6 bases outside the gene matches. The sequenced CDR3 bases are TGTGCCAGTAGTATAGTTCTTAGGACAGGCTACGAG. This codes for CASSIVLRTGYE. The whole CDR3 reads CASSIVLRTGYEQYF. The whole variable domain, remainder taken from reference TRBV19 and TRBJ2-7, is DGGITQSPKYLFRKEGQNVTLSCEQNLNHDAMYWYRQDPGQGLRLIYYSQIVNDFQKGDIAEGYSVSREKKESFPLTVTSAQKNPTAFYLCASSIVLRTGYEQYFGPGTRLTVT.

Comments on this clone: The CDR3 is cut off 3 residues early in the read; its end comes from the germline J gene. V and J are TRBV29-1 and TRBJ2-6, with 9 bases matching TRBD1. V trimming: 7 bases; J trimming: 3 bases; junction bases outside the gene matches: 10. The CDR3 runs to 16 residues. Germline lookup yields CDR1 SQVTM and CDR2 ANQGSEA. The CDR3 region is CSAQTTGGVGANVLTF. Incomplete CDR3 DNA: TGCAGCGCACAGACCACAGGGGGCGTTGGGGCCAACGTC.